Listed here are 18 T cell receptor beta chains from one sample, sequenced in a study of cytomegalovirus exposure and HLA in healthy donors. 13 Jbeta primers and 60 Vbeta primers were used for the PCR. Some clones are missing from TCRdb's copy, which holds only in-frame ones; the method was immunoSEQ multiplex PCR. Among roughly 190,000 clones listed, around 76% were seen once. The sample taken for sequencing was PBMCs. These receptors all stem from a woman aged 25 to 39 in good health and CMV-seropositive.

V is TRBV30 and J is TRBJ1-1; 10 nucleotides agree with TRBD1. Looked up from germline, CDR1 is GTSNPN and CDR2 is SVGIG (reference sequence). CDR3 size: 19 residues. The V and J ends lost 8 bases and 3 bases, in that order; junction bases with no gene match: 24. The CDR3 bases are TGTGCCACACCCAGGGGCTTGGGACAGGGGTTAATGAGGGACACTGAAGCTTTCTTT. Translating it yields CATPRGLGQGLMRDTEAFF.

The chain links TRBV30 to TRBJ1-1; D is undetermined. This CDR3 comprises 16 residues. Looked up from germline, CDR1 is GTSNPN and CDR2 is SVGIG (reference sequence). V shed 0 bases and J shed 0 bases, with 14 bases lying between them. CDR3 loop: CAWSVLNGPMNTEAFF. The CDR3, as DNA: TGTGCCTGGAGTGTACTAAACGGCCCGATGAACACTGAAGCTTTCTTT.

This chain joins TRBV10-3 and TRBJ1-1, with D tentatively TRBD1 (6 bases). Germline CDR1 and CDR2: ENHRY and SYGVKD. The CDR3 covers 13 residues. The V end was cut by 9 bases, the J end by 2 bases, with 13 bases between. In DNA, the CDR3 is TGTGCCATTAACGACAGGCTAAACACTGAAGCTTTCTTT. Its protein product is CAINDRLNTEAFF.

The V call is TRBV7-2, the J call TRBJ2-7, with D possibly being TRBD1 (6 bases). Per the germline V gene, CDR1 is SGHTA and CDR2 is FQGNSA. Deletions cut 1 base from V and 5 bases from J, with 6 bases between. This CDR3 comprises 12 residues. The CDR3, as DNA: TGTGCCAGCAGCTTAGGGGGGCACGAGCAGTACTTC. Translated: CASSLGGHEQYF.

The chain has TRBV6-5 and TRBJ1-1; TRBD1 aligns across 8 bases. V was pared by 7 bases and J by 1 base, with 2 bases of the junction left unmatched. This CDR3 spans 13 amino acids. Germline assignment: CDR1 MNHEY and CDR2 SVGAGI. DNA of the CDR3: TGTGCCAGCACCGACAGGGGGAACACTGAAGCTTTCTTT. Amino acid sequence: CASTDRGNTEAFF.

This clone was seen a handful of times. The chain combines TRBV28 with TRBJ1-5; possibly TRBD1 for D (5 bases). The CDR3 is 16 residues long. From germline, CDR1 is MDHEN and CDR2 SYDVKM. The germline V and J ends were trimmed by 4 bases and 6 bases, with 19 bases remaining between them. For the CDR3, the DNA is TGTGCCAGCAGTTCGCCAAAAAAGGGGCAGTTTCAGCCCCAGCATTTT. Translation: CASSSPKKGQFQPQHF. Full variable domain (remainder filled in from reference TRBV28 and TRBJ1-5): DVKVTQSSRYLVKRTGEKVFLECVQDMDHENMFWYRQDPGLGLRLIYFSYDVKMKEKGDIPEGYSVSREKKERFSLILESASTNQTSMYLCASSSPKKGQFQPQHFGDGTRLSIL.

The CDR3 DNA sequence: TGTGCCAGCAGCTTAGCGGGGACTAGCGGAGAAGAGACCCAGTACTTC. Translation gives CASSLAGTSGEETQYF. J is TRBJ2-5 and V is TRBV7-7, with 11 bases lining up with TRBD2. Germline loops: CDR1 SSHAT, CDR2 FNYEAQ (reference sequence). This CDR3 is 16 amino acids long. V lost 0 bases and J lost 3; bases outside the gene matches: 3.

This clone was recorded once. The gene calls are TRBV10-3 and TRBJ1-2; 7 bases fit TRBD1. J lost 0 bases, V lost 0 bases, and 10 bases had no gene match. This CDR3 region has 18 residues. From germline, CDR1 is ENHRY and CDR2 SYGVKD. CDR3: CAISESVGQEISNYGYTF. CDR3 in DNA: TGTGCCATCAGTGAGTCGGTAGGACAGGAGATATCTAACTATGGCTACACCTTC.

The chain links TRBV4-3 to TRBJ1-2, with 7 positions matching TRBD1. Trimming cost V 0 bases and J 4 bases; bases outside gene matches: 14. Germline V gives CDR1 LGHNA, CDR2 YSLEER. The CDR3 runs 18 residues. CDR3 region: CASSQDILTRGQSYGYTF. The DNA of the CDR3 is TGCGCCAGCAGCCAAGATATCTTGACGAGGGGGCAATCCTATGGCTACACCTTC.

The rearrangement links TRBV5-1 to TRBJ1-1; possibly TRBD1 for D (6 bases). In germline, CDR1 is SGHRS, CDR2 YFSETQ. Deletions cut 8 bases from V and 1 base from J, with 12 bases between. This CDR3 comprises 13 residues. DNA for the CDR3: TGCGCCAGTACAGGGAAGGAGAACACTGAAGCTTTCTTT. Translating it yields CASTGKENTEAFF.

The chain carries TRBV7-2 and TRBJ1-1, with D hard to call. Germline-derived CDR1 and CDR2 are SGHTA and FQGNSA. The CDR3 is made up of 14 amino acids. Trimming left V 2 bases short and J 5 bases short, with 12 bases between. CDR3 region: CASSLPLGGTEAFF. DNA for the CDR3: TGTGCCAGCAGCTTACCCCTGGGCGGGACTGAAGCTTTCTTT.

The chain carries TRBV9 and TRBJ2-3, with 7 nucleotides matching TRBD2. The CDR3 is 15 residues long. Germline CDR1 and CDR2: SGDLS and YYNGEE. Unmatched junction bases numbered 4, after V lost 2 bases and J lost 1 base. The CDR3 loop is CASSVGGGGTDTQYF. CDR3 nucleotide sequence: TGTGCCAGCAGCGTTGGCGGGGGAGGCACAGATACGCAGTATTTT.

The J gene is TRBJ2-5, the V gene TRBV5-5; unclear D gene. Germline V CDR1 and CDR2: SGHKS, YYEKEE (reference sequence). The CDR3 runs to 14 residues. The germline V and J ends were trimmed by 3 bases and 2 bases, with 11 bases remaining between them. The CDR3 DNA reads TGTGCCAGCAGCTCGTCGACTTTACAAGAGACCCAGTACTTC. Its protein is CASSSSTLQETQYF.

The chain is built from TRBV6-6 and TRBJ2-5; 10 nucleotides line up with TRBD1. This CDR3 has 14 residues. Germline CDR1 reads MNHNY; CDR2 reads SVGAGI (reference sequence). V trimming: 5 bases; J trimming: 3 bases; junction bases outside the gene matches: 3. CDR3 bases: TGTGCCAGCAGTGACAGGGGGCTCAAAGAGACCCAGTACTTC. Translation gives CASSDRGLKETQYF.

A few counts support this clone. The CDR3 protein is CASSLVGQGTSSPLHF. Written as DNA, the CDR3 is TGTGCCAGCAGCTTAGTGGGGCAGGGAACGAGTTCACCCCTCCACTTT. The rearrangement links TRBV7-6 to TRBJ1-6; a weak D match, TRBD1 (5 bases). Looked up from germline, CDR1 is SGHVS and CDR2 is FNYEAQ. The germline V and J ends were trimmed by 1 base and 9 bases, with 16 bases remaining between them. This CDR3 is built from 16 residues.

The CDR3 coding sequence is TGCGCCAGCGGGGACAGGGGAGTTCCTAACTATGGCTACACCTTC. As protein: CASGDRGVPNYGYTF. The rearrangement joins TRBV10-2 to TRBJ1-2; 10 bases align to TRBD1. The V gene end was trimmed by 8 bases and the J gene end by 0 bases; junction bases not matched to a gene: 6. CDR3 length: 15 amino acids. Germline V gene data show CDR1 as WSHSY and CDR2 as SAAADI.

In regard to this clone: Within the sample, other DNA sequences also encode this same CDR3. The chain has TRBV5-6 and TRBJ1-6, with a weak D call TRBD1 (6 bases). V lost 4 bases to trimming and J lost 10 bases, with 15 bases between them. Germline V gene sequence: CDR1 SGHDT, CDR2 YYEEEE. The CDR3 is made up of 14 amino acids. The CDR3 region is CASSLGQGNSPLHF. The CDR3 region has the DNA TGTGCCAGCAGCCTCGGGCAGGGGAACTCACCCCTCCACTTT.

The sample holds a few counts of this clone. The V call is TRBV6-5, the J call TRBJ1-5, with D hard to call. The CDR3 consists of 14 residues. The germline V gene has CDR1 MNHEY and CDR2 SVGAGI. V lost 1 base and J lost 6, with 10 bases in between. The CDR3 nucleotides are TGTGCCAGCAGTTACTTGGGGAGTGGTCAGCCCCAGCATTTT. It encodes CASSYLGSGQPQHF.